This is a list of T cell receptor beta chains from one sample in a study of OX40 agonist ivuxolimab in advanced cancers. Profiling relied on immunoSEQ multiplex PCR, and the TCRdb table lists in-frame clones only, not all of them. The sample records over 6,500 clones, approximately 70% being singletons. The input for sequencing was CD4+ or CD8+ T cells sorted from blood, taken in a trial of the OX40 agonist ivuxolimab. The source is an adult with an advanced solid tumor such as melanoma, head and neck, liver or kidney cancer. The conserved cysteine and the conserved F or W are not part of the CDR3 here. The size entry is marked missing in some rows and otherwise reads once, few, many or a size class.

size	V	J	CDR3
NA	TRBV6-1	TRBJ1-2	ASTWRADGYT
NA	TRBV6-1	TRBJ2-1	ASSGGDNPF
few	TRBV7-8	TRBJ2-1	ASSFGTGEF
once	TRBV5-4	TRBJ2-7	ASSLERGARGGEQY
NA	TRBV7-9	TRBJ1-1	ASSFVTGRAEAF
few	TRBV13	TRBJ2-2	ASSLGGPAWDTGELF
NA	TRBV7-9	TRBJ2-1	ASSGRLGQHNEQF
medium-sized	TRBV2	TRBJ1-4	ASEGDPEKLF
NA	TRBV7-9	TRBJ2-7	ASSQGTGSYEQY
NA	TRBV2	TRBJ2-2	ARAGVYGELF
NA	TRBV18	TRBJ1-2	ASSPPGAGKSGYT
NA	TRBV4-1	TRBJ1-4	ASSHPRGVEEKLF
NA	TRBV5-8	TRBJ2-3	ASSAAPLALATDTQY
NA	TRBV9	TRBJ2-3	ASSVGGNTDTQY
NA	TRBV9	TRBJ1-3	ASSVAGPGPNPGNTIY
NA	TRBV7-9	TRBJ1-1	ASILGYTQGTEAF
NA	TRBV19	TRBJ1-1	ASRAQVLDTEAF